The subject of this entry is one TCR beta chain. What it recognizes is unknown. This record belongs to a study of shared clonotypes between healthy human individuals. Germline-derived CDR1 and CDR2 are SGHVS and FQNEAQ. This CDR3 is 17 amino acids long. V lost 1 base and J lost 0, with 15 bases in between. Broader study findings: Read depth was anticipated to influence clonotype sharing among donors. Blood was the sole source, and tissue repertoires probably differ.

Positive CCR7 selection of CD45RO-negative cells yielded the naive CD8 cells, and terminally differentiated effector memory CD45RA+ cells were excluded. Researchers ran the assay at a deep level. Profiling relied on immunoSEQ multiplex PCR, and the TCRdb table lists in-frame clones only, not all of them. This table holds about 1,800,000 clones, around 96% found once. The TCR originated in a man between 18 and 29 years old in good health. The specimen was naive CD8+ T cells sorted from blood. This chain connects TRBV7-8 to TRBJ1-1; D gene unclear. The CDR3: CASSLVAVQMMNTEAFF. Written as DNA, the CDR3 is TGTGCCAGCAGCTTAGTGGCGGTTCAGATGATGAACACTGAAGCTTTCTTT.